This entry lists 29 T cell receptor beta chains sequenced from one sample in a study of blood T cell repertoires in COVID-19. Using immunoSEQ multiplex PCR, the repertoire was profiled, and TCRdb retains in-frame clones only, with some absent. Among about 75,000 clones listed, 90% were seen once. Sequencing was performed on peripheral blood. Receptors originate from a human donor in a cohort sampled during active COVID-19.

V usage is TRBV4-2 and J usage is TRBJ2-1; 11 bases are a match to TRBD2. The length of the CDR3 is 16 residues. V lost 0 bases, J lost 3 bases, and 1 base stayed unmatched. Germline V gene data show CDR1 as LGHNA and CDR2 as YNFKEQ. In DNA form, the CDR3 reads TGTGCCAGCAGCCAAGAACTAGCGGGAGTCTACAATGAGCAGTTCTTC. This codes for CASSQELAGVYNEQFF.

The V gene is TRBV30, the J gene TRBJ1-1; no firm D call. The CDR3 has 13 residues. Trimming shortened V by 5 bases and J by 3 bases, and 13 bases separated the two germline ends. The germline gives CDR1 GTSNPN, CDR2 SVGIG (reference sequence). The CDR3 sequence: CAWDLDYDTEAFF. CDR3 coding DNA: TGTGCCTGGGACCTGGACTATGACACTGAAGCTTTCTTT.

This clone was seen a single time. This rearrangement joins TRBV19 to TRBJ1-4, with D unclear. Germline values: CDR1 LNHDA, CDR2 SQIVND (reference sequence). This CDR3 spans 13 amino acids. The ends were cut back, 10 bases at V and 8 bases at J, with 17 bases in the middle. DNA of the CDR3: TGTGCCACCAGCGGAGGGAGGAAGGAAAAACTGTTTTTT. Encoded protein: CATSGGRKEKLFF.

CDR3 loop: CASSASGYRAPYGYTF. CDR3 sequence (DNA): TGTGCCAGCAGCGCAAGCGGGTACAGAGCGCCCTATGGCTACACCTTC. V gene TRBV9 combines with J gene TRBJ1-2; D not resolved. The CDR3 spans 16 residues. Trimming cost V 3 bases and J 4 bases, with 19 bases left between them. Germline CDR1 and CDR2: SGDLS and YYNGEE. The variable domain in full, completed from reference TRBV9 and TRBJ1-2, reads DSGVTQTPKHLITATGQRVTLRCSPRSGDLSVYWYQQSLDQGLQFLIQYYNGEERAKGNILERFSAQQFPDLHSELNLSSLELGDSALYFCASSASGYRAPYGYTFGSGTRLTVV.

CDR3 sequence reads: CASSLNGVWETQYF. In DNA form, the CDR3 reads TGTGCCAGCAGCTTAAACGGGGTTTGGGAGACCCAGTACTTC. V gene TRBV5-6 combines with J gene TRBJ2-5; tentatively, D is TRBD2 (5 bases). V lost 2 bases and J 5 bases, leaving 13 bases between the germline ends. Germline CDR1 is SGHDT and CDR2 is YYEEEE. This CDR3 has 14 residues.

A remark on this clone: The same CDR3 arises from other DNA sequences in this sample as well. The chain is built from TRBV5-6 and TRBJ2-7; TRBD1 matches 8 bases. This CDR3 spans 14 amino acids. Germline CDR1 is SGHDT and CDR2 is YYEEEE. Germline trimming cut 0 bases from V and 4 bases from J; bases unmatched to any gene: 3. The CDR3: CASSLGQGAYEQYF. DNA of the CDR3: TGTGCCAGCAGCTTGGGGCAGGGGGCTTACGAGCAGTACTTC.

The chain links TRBV10-3 to TRBJ2-1; TRBD2 agrees at 9 bases. The CDR3 contains 13 residues. Trimming removed 10 bases from V and 5 bases from J; junction bases left unmatched: 6. Germline CDR1 reads ENHRY; CDR2 reads SYGVKD. CDR3 DNA: TGTGCCACGCGGGGGGGCCGGGACAATGAGCAGTTCTTC. Protein product: CATRGGRDNEQFF.

This sequence joins TRBV7-2 and TRBJ1-5; tentative D call: TRBD1 (5 bases). V lost 2 bases and J 4 bases, leaving 9 bases between the germline ends. In germline, CDR1 is SGHTA, CDR2 FQGNSA. The CDR3 contains 14 residues. The CDR3 sequence is CASSLIGANQPQHF. CDR3 nucleotides: TGTGCCAGCAGCTTAATAGGGGCAAATCAGCCCCAGCATTTT. Full variable domain (remainder filled in from reference TRBV7-2 and TRBJ1-5): GAGVSQSPSNKVTEKGKDVELRCDPISGHTALYWYRQSLGQGLEFLIYFQGNSAPDKSGLPSDRFSAERTGGSVSTLTIQRTQQEDSAVYLCASSLIGANQPQHFGDGTRLSIL.

V and J are TRBV6-2 or TRBV6-3 and TRBJ2-7; perhaps TRBD2 as D (5 bases). CDR1 is MNHEY, CDR2 SVGEGT, per germline. The CDR3 totals 12 residues. V shed 6 bases and J shed 4 bases, with 10 bases lying between them. Here the CDR3 reads CASSLRGYEQYF. The CDR3 DNA reads as TGTGCCAGCAGCCTCCGAGGGTACGAGCAGTACTTC.

The chain joins TRBV5-1 to TRBJ1-1; TRBD1 might be the D (5 bases). Germline V gene sequence: CDR1 SGHRS, CDR2 YFSETQ. There are 15 residues in the CDR3. Trimming shortened V by 0 bases and J by 3 bases, and 12 bases separated the two germline ends. The CDR3 loop reads CASSLGTGEHTEAFF. CDR3 bases: TGCGCCAGCAGCTTGGGTACAGGAGAGCACACTGAAGCTTTCTTT.

This clone has more than one count but fewer than ten. This chain joins TRBV5-4 and TRBJ2-1, with D unresolved. Germline assignment: CDR1 SGHNT and CDR2 YYREEE (reference sequence). The V and J ends lost 0 bases and 5 bases respectively, with 12 bases between them. The CDR3 sequence is 15 residues long. The CDR3 DNA is TGTGCCAGCAGCTTGGGCGGAGAATGGAACAATGAGCAGTTCTTC. This encodes CASSLGGEWNNEQFF.

The chain couples TRBV7-2 to TRBJ2-3; TRBD2 agrees at 10 bases. J was trimmed by 6 bases and V by 3 bases; bases with no gene match: 6. The CDR3 is made up of 15 amino acids. Germline CDR1 and CDR2: SGHTA and FQGNSA. The CDR3 loop reads CASSLDRTSGDTQYF. DNA for the CDR3: TGTGCCAGCAGCTTGGATAGGACTAGCGGTGATACGCAGTATTTT.

The gene calls are TRBV18 and TRBJ2-2; D is possibly TRBD2 (6 bases). CDR1 KGHSH and CDR2 LQKENI come from the germline V gene. V was pared by 0 bases and J by 6 bases, with 11 bases between. CDR3 length equals 15 residues. CDR3 in amino acids: CASSPPPAGSGELFF. Written as DNA, the CDR3 is TGTGCCAGCTCACCACCCCCGGCGGGGTCCGGGGAGCTGTTTTTT.

This chain links TRBV5-1 with TRBJ2-1, with 9 bases matching TRBD2. Germline trimming cut 4 bases from V and 6 bases from J; bases unmatched to any gene: 5. Germline CDR1 SGHRS, CDR2 YFSETQ. The CDR3 sequence is 14 residues long. The CDR3 DNA reads as TGCGCCAGCAGCGTAATAGCGGGAGCCAATGAGCAGTTCTTC. This encodes CASSVIAGANEQFF.

V gene TRBV10-3 combines with J gene TRBJ2-3; maybe TRBD1 (6 bases). The CDR3 has 15 amino acids. Germline V gene data show CDR1 as ENHRY and CDR2 as SYGVKD. Trimming removed 7 bases at V and 0 bases at J, with 14 bases between. CDR3 region: CAIKYSTGSTDTQYF. The CDR3 nucleotides are TGTGCCATCAAGTACAGCACAGGGAGCACAGATACGCAGTATTTT.

The chain carries TRBV12-3 or TRBV12-4 and TRBJ1-5; D not resolved. The CDR3 spans 13 residues. Trimming cost V 5 bases and J 0 bases, with 5 bases left between them. As DNA, the CDR3 is TGTGCCAGCAGTCTCTATAGCAATCAGCCCCAGCATTTT. It encodes CASSLYSNQPQHF.

V gene TRBV18 combines with J gene TRBJ2-1, with 10 bases that match TRBD2. Trimming took 3 bases from V and 7 from J; bases not matched to a gene: 9. Germline-derived CDR1 and CDR2 are KGHSH and LQKENI. The CDR3 totals 16 residues. CDR3 region: CASSPLQRGGRNEQFF. DNA for the CDR3: TGTGCCAGCTCACCCCTCCAGCGGGGGGGCCGGAATGAGCAGTTCTTC.

The chain has TRBV6-6 and TRBJ1-3; TRBD1 matches 8 bases. The CDR3 runs to 15 residues. After removal of 6 bases from V and 3 bases from J, the junction contained 7 bases not matched to a gene. The germline V gene has CDR1 MNHNY and CDR2 SVGAGI (reference sequence). Here the CDR3 DNA reads TGTGCCAGCAGCCAAACAGGGGGTCTTGGAAACACCATATATTTT. It yields the protein CASSQTGGLGNTIYF.

This clone was seen a single time. This rearrangement joins TRBV4-1 to TRBJ1-5; no clear D. The V end lost 0 bases, the J end lost 5 bases, and 17 bases lay between the germline ends. The CDR3 extends over 17 amino acids. Germline CDR1 is MGHRA and CDR2 is YSYEKL. CDR3 region: CASSQDPPKASYQPQHF. In nucleotides, the CDR3 is TGCGCCAGCAGCCAAGATCCCCCGAAAGCGTCATATCAGCCCCAGCATTTT.

This clone has more than one count but fewer than ten. The CDR3 sequence: CASSLVETGDGYTF. DNA for the CDR3: TGTGCCAGCAGCTTAGTTGAGACAGGGGACGGCTACACCTTC. The chain links TRBV7-9 to TRBJ1-2; 8 nucleotides align to TRBD1. The CDR3 spans 14 residues. Germline V gene data show CDR1 as SEHNR and CDR2 as FQNEAQ (reference sequence). J gave up 8 bases and V 1 base, and 6 bases lay outside the gene matches.

This sequence joins TRBV25-1 and TRBJ1-1, with 7 bases matching TRBD1. There are 15 residues in the CDR3. Germline values: CDR1 MGHDK, CDR2 SYGVNS. With 6 bases clipped from V and 4 bases from J, the junction kept 11 bases outside the gene matches. The CDR3 DNA reads as TGTGCCAGCAGACCTTTACAGGGGCGGACCACTGAAGCTTTCTTT. It yields the protein CASRPLQGRTTEAFF.

The chain carries TRBV27 and TRBJ2-7; D is perhaps TRBD1 (6 bases). V was pared by 3 bases and J by 2 bases, with 11 bases between. This CDR3 contains 14 residues. Germline V gene data show CDR1 as MNHEY and CDR2 as SMNVEV (reference sequence). The CDR3 sequence: CASSLGHSAYEQYF. The CDR3 DNA is TGTGCCAGCAGTTTGGGACACAGCGCCTACGAGCAGTACTTC.

The chain uses TRBV12-3 or TRBV12-4 and TRBJ1-5; D is perhaps TRBD1 (6 bases). The CDR3 sequence is 13 residues long. The V and J ends lost 6 bases and 7 bases respectively, with 13 bases between them. The CDR3 here is CASSEQGGQPQHF. The CDR3 region has the DNA TGTGCCAGCAGCGAACAGGGAGGGCAGCCCCAGCATTTT.

The chain links TRBV15 to TRBJ2-7; D possibly corresponds to TRBD2 (6 bases). The CDR3 runs 14 residues. Trimming removed 0 bases from V and 5 bases from J, with 11 bases in between. Germline V gives CDR1 LNHNV, CDR2 YYDKDF (reference sequence). CDR3 nucleotide sequence: TGTGCCACCAGCAGAGATCGGGGGAATCACGAGCAGTACTTC. Amino acids: CATSRDRGNHEQYF. The complete variable domain, with remaining parts taken from reference TRBV15 and TRBJ2-7, reads DAMVIQNPRYQVTQFGKPVTLSCSQTLNHNVMYWYQQKSSQAPKLLFHYYDKDFNNEADTPDNFQSRRPNTSFCFLDIRSPGLGDTAMYLCATSRDRGNHEQYFGPGTRLTVT.

This clone was observed a few times. This chain connects TRBV2 to TRBJ2-3; D not certain. The germline V gene has CDR1 SNHLY and CDR2 FYNNEI. The CDR3 runs to 15 residues. Trimming removed 2 bases at V and 5 bases at J, with 14 bases between. Here the CDR3 DNA reads TGTGCCAGCAGTGAACAGGCCAGCAGGATAGATACGCAGTATTTT. This gives the protein CASSEQASRIDTQYF.

In its sample, this clone was seen once. V and J are TRBV19 and TRBJ2-3; a weak D match, TRBD2 (5 bases). Per germline, CDR1 LNHDA and CDR2 SQIVND (reference sequence). V lost 3 bases and J 4 bases, leaving 11 bases between the germline ends. The CDR3 extends over 14 amino acids. The CDR3 coding sequence is TGTGCCAGTAGTATTTCGGGGATCGCAGATACGCAGTATTTT. Its translation: CASSISGIADTQYF.

The genes are TRBV5-6 and TRBJ2-2; 7 bases are shared with TRBD2. The length of the CDR3 is 18 residues. Germline CDR1 reads SGHDT; CDR2 reads YYEEEE. V was clipped by 4 bases and J by 4 bases; unmatched bases: 16. The CDR3 is CASSHRGSRAGLTGELFF. The CDR3 bases are TGTGCCAGCAGCCATCGGGGGTCCAGAGCGGGACTCACCGGGGAGCTGTTTTTT.

This chain links TRBV5-6 with TRBJ1-5; TRBD1 agrees at 8 bases. Trimming cost V 0 bases and J 1 base; bases outside gene matches: 3. Germline values: CDR1 SGHDT, CDR2 YYEEEE. The CDR3 has 16 amino acids. The CDR3 reads CASSLAGTGSNQPQHF. For the CDR3, the DNA is TGTGCCAGCAGCTTGGCAGGGACAGGAAGCAATCAGCCCCAGCATTTT.

This clone was seen just once. The chain carries TRBV4-1 and TRBJ1-5; D may be TRBD1 (5 bases). Trimming cost V 4 bases and J 6 bases, with 13 bases left between them. CDR1 is MGHRA and CDR2 is YSYEKL in the germline V gene. The CDR3 loop spans 14 amino acids. CDR3 in amino acids: CASSLTELSQPQHF. DNA of the CDR3: TGCGCCAGCAGCCTGACAGAGCTCTCTCAGCCCCAGCATTTT.